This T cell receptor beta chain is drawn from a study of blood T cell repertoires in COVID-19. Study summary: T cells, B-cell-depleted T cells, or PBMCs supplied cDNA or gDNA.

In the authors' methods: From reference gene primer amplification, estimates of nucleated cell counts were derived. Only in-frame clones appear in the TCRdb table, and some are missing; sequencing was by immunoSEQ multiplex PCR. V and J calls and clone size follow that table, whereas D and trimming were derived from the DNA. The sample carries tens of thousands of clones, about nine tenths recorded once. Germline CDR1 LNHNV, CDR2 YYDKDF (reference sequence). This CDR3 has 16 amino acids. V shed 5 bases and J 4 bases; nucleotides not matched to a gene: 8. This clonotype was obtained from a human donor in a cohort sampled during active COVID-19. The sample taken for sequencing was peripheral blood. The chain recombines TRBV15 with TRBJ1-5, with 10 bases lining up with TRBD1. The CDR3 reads CATSGWDRGGNQPQHF. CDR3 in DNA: TGTGCCACCAGCGGATGGGACAGGGGCGGGAATCAGCCCCAGCATTTT.